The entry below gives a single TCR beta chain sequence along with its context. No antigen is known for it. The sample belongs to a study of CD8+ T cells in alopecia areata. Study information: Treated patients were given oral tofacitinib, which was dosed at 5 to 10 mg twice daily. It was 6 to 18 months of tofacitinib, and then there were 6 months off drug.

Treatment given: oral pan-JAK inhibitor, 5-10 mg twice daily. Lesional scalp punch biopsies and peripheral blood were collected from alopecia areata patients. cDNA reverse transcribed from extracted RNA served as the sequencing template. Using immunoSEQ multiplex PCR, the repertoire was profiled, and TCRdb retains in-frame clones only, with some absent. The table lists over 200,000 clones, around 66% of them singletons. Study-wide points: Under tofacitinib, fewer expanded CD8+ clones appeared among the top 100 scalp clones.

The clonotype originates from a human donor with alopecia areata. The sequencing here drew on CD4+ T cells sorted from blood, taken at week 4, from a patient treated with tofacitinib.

The chain's CDR3 is CASSLGGTFSGANVLTF. The DNA for the CDR3 is TGTGCCAGCAGCTTGGGGGGCACTTTCTCTGGGGCCAACGTCCTGACTTTC. This chain links TRBV5-4 with TRBJ2-6; TRBD1 is a possible D gene (5 bases). The germline V gene has CDR1 SGHNT and CDR2 YYREEE (reference sequence). This CDR3 spans 17 amino acids. The V and J ends lost 0 bases and 0 bases respectively, with 10 bases between them.